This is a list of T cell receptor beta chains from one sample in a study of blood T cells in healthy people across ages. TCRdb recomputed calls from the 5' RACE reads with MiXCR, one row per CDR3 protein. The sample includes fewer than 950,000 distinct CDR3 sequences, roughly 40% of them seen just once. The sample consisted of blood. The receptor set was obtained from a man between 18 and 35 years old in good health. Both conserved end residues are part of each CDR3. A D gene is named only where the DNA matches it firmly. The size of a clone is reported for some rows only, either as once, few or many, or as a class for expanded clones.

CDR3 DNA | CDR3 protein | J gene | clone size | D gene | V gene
TGTGCCAGCAGTTTATCTGTGGAGGACCTCTACGAGCAGTACTTC | CASSLSVEDLYEQYF | TRBJ2-7 | few | . | TRBV27
TGTGCCAGCAGTTACCCCCCCCTAGCGGGGGACCCTAGGGATACGCAGTATTTT | CASSYPPLAGDPRDTQYF | TRBJ2-3 | few | TRBD2 | TRBV6-5
TGTGCCAGCAGCCAGACAGGCGGGACTGAAGCTTTCTTT | CASSQTGGTEAFF | TRBJ1-1 | . | . | TRBV14
TGTGCCAGCAGCTTAAGAGACACGAGCACAGATACGCAGTATTTT | CASSLRDTSTDTQYF | TRBJ2-3 | many | . | TRBV7-2
TGTGCCAGCAGCCAAGGGTTTTCTAATAATTCACCCCTCCACTTT | CASSQGFSNNSPLHF | TRBJ1-6 | many | . | TRBV3-1
TGTGCCAGCAGCCGGACGGGCCCGGCCCCTGAAGCTTTCTTT | CASSRTGPAPEAFF | TRBJ1-1 | . | . | TRBV14
TGCGCCAGCAGCCCCGGACAGGGGGCGCCCAATGAGCAGTTCTTC | CASSPGQGAPNEQFF | TRBJ2-1 | few | TRBD1 | TRBV5-1
TGCGCCAGCAGCTTGGTTGACCGCACAGATACGCAGTATTTT | CASSLVDRTDTQYF | TRBJ2-3 | once | . | TRBV5-1
TGTGCCAGCAGCCCGTTCCCCTCCTACGAGCAGTACTTC | CASSPFPSYEQYF | TRBJ2-7 | . | . | TRBV13
TGTGCCAGCAGTGGTTCTAGCGCAGATACGCAGTATTTT | CASSGSSADTQYF | TRBJ2-3 | few | . | TRBV2
TGTGCCAGCAGCTTAGAGGCTAGCGGGGGGGATGAGCAGTTCTTC | CASSLEASGGDEQFF | TRBJ2-1 | . | TRBD2 | TRBV7-9
TGCAGTGCTAGAGAAAAACTAGCGGGGGGCCATCGATCCGAGCAGTACTTC | CSAREKLAGGHRSEQYF | TRBJ2-7 | . | TRBD2 | TRBV20-1
TGTGCCAGCAGCTCACCAAGACAGGGGGGTAGTGGCGGGGAGCTGTTTTTT | CASSSPRQGGSGGELFF | TRBJ2-2 | once | TRBD1 | TRBV7-3
TGTGCCAGCAGCCAAGTTTCGGGTGACGAGCAGTTCTTC | CASSQVSGDEQFF | TRBJ2-1 | . | . | TRBV14
TGCGCCAGCCTCTCGGGGTACGATGAGCAGTTCTTC | CASLSGYDEQFF | TRBJ2-1 | . | . | TRBV5-1
TGTGCCAGCAGCGCGACAGGGGGTGTCTACAATGAGCAGTTCTTC | CASSATGGVYNEQFF | TRBJ2-1 | few | TRBD1 | TRBV9
TGTGCCAGCAGCCAAGCTTTGGTGGGGGGGGCCTATAGCAATCAGCCCCAGCATTTT | CASSQALVGGAYSNQPQHF | TRBJ1-5 | . | . | TRBV4-2
TGTGCCACCAGCAGAGATCGGGGGCGGAAAAACATTCAGTACTTC | CATSRDRGRKNIQYF | TRBJ2-4 | many | . | TRBV15
TGTGCCAGCAGCCAGGGGGGTTATGACTACACCTTC | CASSQGGYDYTF | TRBJ1-2 | . | . | TRBV3-1
TGCAGTGCTCACCAGACTGCGGGCACCTACGAGCAGTACTTC | CSAHQTAGTYEQYF | TRBJ2-7 | . | . | TRBV20-1
TGCGCCAGCAGCTTGGGACAGGTAGCCTACAATGAGCAGTTCTTC | CASSLGQVAYNEQFF | TRBJ2-1 | . | . | TRBV5-1
TGTGCCATCAGTGGGGCGGTCTACAATGAGCAGTTCTTC | CAISGAVYNEQFF | TRBJ2-1 | . | . | TRBV10-3
TGTGCCAGCAGTTTACTTAGGAACTATGGCTACACCTTC | CASSLLRNYGYTF | TRBJ1-2 | . | . | TRBV12-3/TRBV12-4
TGTGCCAGCAGCGCCAGAGGGGACACTGAAGCTTTCTTT | CASSARGDTEAFF | TRBJ1-1 | once | . | TRBV9
TGCAGTGCTCAAATCGGACAGACAAATCAGCCCCAGCATTTT | CSAQIGQTNQPQHF | TRBJ1-5 | few | . | TRBV20-1
TGTGCCAGCAGCCAAGATAGGCAGATCTACAATGAGCAGTTCTTC | CASSQDRQIYNEQFF | TRBJ2-1 | . | . | TRBV3-1
TGTGCCAGCGGGGGGCTATCAGATACGCAGTATTTT | CASGGLSDTQYF | TRBJ2-3 | few | . | TRBV7-2